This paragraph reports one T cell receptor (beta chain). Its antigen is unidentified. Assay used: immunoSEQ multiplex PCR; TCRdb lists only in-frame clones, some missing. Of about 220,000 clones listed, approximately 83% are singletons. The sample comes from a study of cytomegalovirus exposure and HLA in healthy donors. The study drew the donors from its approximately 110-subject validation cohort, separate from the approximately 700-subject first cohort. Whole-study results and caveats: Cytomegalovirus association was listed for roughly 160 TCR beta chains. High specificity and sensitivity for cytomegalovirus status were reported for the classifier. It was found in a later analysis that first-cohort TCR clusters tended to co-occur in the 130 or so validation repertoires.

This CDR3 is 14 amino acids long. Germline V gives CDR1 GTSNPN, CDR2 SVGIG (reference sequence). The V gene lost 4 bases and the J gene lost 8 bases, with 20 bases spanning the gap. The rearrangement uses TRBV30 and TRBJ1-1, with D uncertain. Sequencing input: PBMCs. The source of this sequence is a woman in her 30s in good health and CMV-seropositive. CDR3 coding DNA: TGTGCCTGGATGGTCGTTCCCCGAGAGGAGGAAGCTTTCTTT. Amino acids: CAWMVVPREEEAFF. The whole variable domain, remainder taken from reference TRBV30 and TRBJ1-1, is SQTIHQWPATLVQPVGSPLSLECTVEGTSNPNLYWYRQAAGRGLQLLFYSVGIGQISSEVPQNLSASRPQDRQFILSSKKLLLSDSGFYLCAWMVVPREEEAFFGQGTRLTVV.